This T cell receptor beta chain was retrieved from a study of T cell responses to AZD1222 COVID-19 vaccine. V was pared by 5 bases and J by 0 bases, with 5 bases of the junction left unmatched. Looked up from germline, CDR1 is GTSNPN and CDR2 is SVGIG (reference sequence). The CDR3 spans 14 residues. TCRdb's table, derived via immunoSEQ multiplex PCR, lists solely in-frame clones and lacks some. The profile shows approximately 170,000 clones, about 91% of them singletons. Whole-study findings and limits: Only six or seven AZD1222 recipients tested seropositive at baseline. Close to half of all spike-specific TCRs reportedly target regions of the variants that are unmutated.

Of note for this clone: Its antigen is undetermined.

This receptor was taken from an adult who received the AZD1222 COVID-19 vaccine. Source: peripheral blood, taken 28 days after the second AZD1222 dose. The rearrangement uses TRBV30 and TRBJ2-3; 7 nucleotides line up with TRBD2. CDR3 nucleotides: TGTGCCTGGGCTAGCGGTACAAGCACAGATACGCAGTATTTT. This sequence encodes CAWASGTSTDTQYF.